This TCR beta chain was sequenced in a study of blood T cell repertoires in COVID-19. Turning to the study itself: The United States, Italy and Spain were the sources of the acute and convalescent COVID-19 samples.

Under the authors' procedure: Amplification from reference gene primers served as the basis for estimated nucleated cell counts. Clones were read by immunoSEQ multiplex PCR, and TCRdb kept only the in-frame ones, dropping some. The D gene and trimming were derived from the DNA, and the V and J assignments and clone size from that table. This sample has fewer than 50,000 clones; around 78% occur once, and the top ten carry 10% to 15%. Germline V lookup: CDR1 KGHSH, CDR2 LQKENI. Trimming shortened V by 3 bases and J by 0 bases, and 15 bases separated the two germline ends. This CDR3 is 18 amino acids long.

This chain links TRBV18 with TRBJ2-6, with a possible D match to TRBD2 (6 bases). This clonotype was obtained from a human donor in a cohort sampled during active COVID-19. The specimen sequenced was peripheral blood. CDR3: CASSPQAGRFSGANVLTF. CDR3 DNA: TGTGCCAGCTCACCGCAGGCGGGACGGTTCTCTGGGGCCAACGTCCTGACTTTC.